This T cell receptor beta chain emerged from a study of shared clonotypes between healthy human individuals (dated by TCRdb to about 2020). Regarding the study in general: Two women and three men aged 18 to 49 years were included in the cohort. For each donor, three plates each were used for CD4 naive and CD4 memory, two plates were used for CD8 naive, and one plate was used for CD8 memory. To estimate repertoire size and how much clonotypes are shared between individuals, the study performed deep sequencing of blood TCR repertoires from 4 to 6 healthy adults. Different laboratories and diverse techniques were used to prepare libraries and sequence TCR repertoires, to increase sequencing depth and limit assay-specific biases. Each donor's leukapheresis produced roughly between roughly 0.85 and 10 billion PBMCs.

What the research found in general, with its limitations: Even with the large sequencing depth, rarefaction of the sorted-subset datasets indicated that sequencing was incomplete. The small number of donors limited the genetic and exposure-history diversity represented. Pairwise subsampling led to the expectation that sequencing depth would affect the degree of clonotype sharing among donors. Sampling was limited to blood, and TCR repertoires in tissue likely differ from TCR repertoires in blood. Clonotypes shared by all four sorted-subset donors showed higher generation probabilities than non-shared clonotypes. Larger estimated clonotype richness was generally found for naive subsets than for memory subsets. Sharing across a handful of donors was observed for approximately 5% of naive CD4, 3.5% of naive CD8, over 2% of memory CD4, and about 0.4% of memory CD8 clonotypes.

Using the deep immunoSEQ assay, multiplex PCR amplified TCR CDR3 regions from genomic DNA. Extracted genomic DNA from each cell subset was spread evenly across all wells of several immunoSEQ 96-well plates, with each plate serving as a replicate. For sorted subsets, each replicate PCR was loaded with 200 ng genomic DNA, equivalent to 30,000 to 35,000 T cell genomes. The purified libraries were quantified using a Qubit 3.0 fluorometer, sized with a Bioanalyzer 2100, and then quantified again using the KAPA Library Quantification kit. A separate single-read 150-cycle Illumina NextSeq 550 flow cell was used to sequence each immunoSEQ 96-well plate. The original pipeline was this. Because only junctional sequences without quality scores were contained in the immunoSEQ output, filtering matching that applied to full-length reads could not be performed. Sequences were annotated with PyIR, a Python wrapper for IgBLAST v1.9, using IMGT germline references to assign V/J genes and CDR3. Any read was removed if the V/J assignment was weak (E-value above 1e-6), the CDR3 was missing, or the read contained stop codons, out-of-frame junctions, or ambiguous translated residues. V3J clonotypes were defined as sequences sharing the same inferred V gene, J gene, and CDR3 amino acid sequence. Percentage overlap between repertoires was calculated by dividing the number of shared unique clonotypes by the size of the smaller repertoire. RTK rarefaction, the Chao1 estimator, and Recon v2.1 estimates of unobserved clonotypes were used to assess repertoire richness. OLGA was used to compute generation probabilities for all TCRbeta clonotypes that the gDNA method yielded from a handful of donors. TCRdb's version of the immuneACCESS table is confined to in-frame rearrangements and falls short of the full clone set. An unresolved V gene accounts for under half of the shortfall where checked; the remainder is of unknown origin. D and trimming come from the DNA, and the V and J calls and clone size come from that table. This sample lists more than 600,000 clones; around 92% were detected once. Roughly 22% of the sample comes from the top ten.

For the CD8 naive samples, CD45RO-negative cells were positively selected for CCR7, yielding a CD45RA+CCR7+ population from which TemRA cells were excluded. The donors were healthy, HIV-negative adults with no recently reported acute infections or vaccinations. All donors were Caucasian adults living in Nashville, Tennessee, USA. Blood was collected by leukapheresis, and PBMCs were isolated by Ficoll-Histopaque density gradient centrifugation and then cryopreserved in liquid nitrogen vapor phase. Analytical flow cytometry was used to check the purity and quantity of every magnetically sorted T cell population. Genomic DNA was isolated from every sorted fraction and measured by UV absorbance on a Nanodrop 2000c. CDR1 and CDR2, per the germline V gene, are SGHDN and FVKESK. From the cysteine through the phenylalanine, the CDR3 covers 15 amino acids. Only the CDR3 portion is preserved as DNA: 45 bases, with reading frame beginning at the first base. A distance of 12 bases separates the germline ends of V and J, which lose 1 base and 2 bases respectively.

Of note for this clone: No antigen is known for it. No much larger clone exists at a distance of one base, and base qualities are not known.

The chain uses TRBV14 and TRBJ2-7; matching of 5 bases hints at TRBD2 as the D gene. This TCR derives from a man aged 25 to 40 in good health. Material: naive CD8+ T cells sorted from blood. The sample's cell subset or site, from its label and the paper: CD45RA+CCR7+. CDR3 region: CASSQGAGVPYEQYF. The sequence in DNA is TGTGCCAGCAGCCAAGGTGCGGGCGTTCCCTACGAGCAGTACTTC.